One T cell receptor beta chain is described in this entry. The antigen remains undetermined. In germline, CDR1 is SGHVS, CDR2 FNYEAQ. Trimming cost V 0 bases and J 6 bases, with 15 bases left between them. The CDR3 contains 16 residues. The data originate from a study of lymphopenia after photon versus proton radiotherapy. Overall study results and limits: Photon-treated patients lost naive T cells and TCR diversity; proton-treated stayed stable. Only patients who died were analyzed for survival; proton advantage is unproven. In patients who died, overall survival fell as post-nadir TCR diversity dropped more. Post-nadir diversity loss with photons came from oligoclonal expansion, particularly CD8+ Temra cells.

This table comes from immunoSEQ multiplex PCR, and its TCRdb copy is limited to in-frame clones, with some not included. In the table there are 75,000 to 95,000 clones, around 88% of which are singletons. The receptor was isolated from a man between 60 and 75 years old with pancreatic cancer. The specimen comprised peripheral blood, sampled from a patient treated with proton-based radiotherapy. The chain recombines TRBV7-6 with TRBJ2-1, with D maybe TRBD1 (5 bases). CDR3 nucleotides: TGTGCCAGCAGCTTAGCGGGGCAGAGTCGGTTCAATGAGCAGTTCTTC. Translation gives CASSLAGQSRFNEQFF.